This TCR beta chain was observed in a study of blood T cell repertoires in COVID-19 (TCRdb year 2020). For context, the study as a whole: Samples covering the acute and convalescent phases of COVID-19 were provided by collaborators in the United States, Italy and Spain. The material from the prospective study consisted of cDNA or gDNA derived from T cells, B-cell-depleted T cells, or PBMCs. The dataset comprised deeply sampled blood TCRbeta repertoires from subjects exposed to, actively infected with, or recovered from COVID-19. A freely available public database, intended as a resource for researchers studying the immune response to SARS-CoV-2, is where the repertoires were released. Samples were obtained from the ongoing ImmuneRACE study (first 160 participants) and from 1,200 or so subjects provided by 6 global collaborators. A de-identified subject ID, COVID-19 status, age in years and sex were almost always included in the sample metadata. HLA class I and class II types, where available, came from metadata supplied by the sample provider rather than from assay-based typing.

TCRbeta CDR3 regions were amplified from genomic DNA using the immunoSEQ Assay, a bias-controlled multiplex PCR. In the original analysis: The number of nucleated cells in each sample was estimated by amplification of reference gene primers within the assay. To quantify the absolute abundance of each unique TCRbeta CDR3 rearrangement, sequence reads were collapsed and filtered. For each sample, productive Simpson clonality was calculated by taking the square root of Simpson's diversity index across productive rearrangements. TCRdb holds this immuneACCESS table with in-frame rearrangements only. Some clones are missing; in checked studies, unresolved V genes explain under half, and the rest has no known cause. Clone size and the V and J calls come from that table; the DNA yielded D and trimming. The sample table contains roughly 290,000 clones; only one count was recorded for around 85% of them. The top ten clones comprise 0.87% of the sample.

One collaborating source in Seattle enrolled patients during active infection and followed them longitudinally through the course of disease. Each collaborating institution followed its own protocols to collect whole blood in K2EDTA tubes. Collaborator samples were shipped for TCRbeta analysis as frozen whole blood, isolated PBMCs, or DNA extracted from either sample type. Looking up the germline V gene yields CDR1 SGHRS and CDR2 YFSETQ. The junction shows trimming of 1 base on V and 5 bases on J, plus 15 bases between the germline ends. Inclusive of the bounding cysteine and phenylalanine, the CDR3 is 15 residues long. CDR3 DNA only is kept here, 45 bases in frame from base 1. Summary of the overall study and its limitations: Clinical and demographic metadata were provided uncurated, with the amount varying by source and participant.

As for this clone: The specificity of this receptor is unknown. It has no much larger one-base neighbor in the sample; base qualities were not kept.

This receptor chain uses TRBV5-1 and TRBJ2-5; TRBD1 is perhaps the D gene, given 5 matching bases. What was sequenced was peripheral blood. The sequence was collected from a human donor with COVID-19, enrolled during active disease. The donor label of this sample is uncertain. CDR3 reads: CASSLFAGNIETQYF. The bases read TGCGCCAGCAGCTTGTTTGCAGGGAATATCGAGACCCAGTACTTC.